A single T cell receptor (beta chain) is shown here with its context. Researchers ran the PCR with 60 Vbeta and 13 Jbeta primers. The method was immunoSEQ multiplex PCR; TCRdb's version includes in-frame clones alone and lacks a portion of them. Seen here are roughly 150,000 clones, approximately 83% observed once, and the top ten hold about 3.4%. The data belong to a study of cytomegalovirus exposure and HLA in healthy donors. V dropped 8 bases and J dropped 2 bases, with 15 bases sitting between them. CDR1 is MDHEN and CDR2 is SYDVKM in the germline V gene. CDR3 length: 14 residues. The specimen sequenced was PBMCs. This receptor was taken from a male donor in good health and CMV-seronegative. This chain uses TRBV28 with TRBJ1-2, with D perhaps matching TRBD1 (6 bases). CDR3 nucleotide sequence: TGTGCCAGCCGACACAACAGGGAGAACTATGGCTACACCTTC. Translated, it gives CASRHNRENYGYTF.